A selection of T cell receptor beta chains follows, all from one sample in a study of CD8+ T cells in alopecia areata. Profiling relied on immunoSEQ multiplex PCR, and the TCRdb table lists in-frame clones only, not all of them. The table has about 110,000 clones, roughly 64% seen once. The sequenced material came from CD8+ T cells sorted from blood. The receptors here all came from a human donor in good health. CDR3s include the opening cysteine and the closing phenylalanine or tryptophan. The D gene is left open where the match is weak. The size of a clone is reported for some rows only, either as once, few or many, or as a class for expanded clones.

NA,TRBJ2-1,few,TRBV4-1,CASSLRSSSYNEQFF,TGCGCCAGCAGCCTGAGGTCTAGCTCCTACAATGAGCAGTTCTTC
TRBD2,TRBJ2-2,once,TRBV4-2,CASSQDMASGGPLTGELFF,TGTGCCAGCAGCCAAGACATGGCTAGCGGGGGGCCACTCACCGGGGAGCTGTTTTTT
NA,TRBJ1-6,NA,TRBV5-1,CASSLAPGLQGCNSPLHF,TGCGCCAGCAGCTTGGCCCCGGGCCTCCAAGGATGTAATTCACCCCTCCACTTT
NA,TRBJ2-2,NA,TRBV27,CASSSSVLGELFF,TGTGCCAGCAGTTCCTCAGTGCTCGGGGAGCTGTTTTTT
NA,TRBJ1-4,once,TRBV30,CAGQPDGNEKLFF,TGTGCCGGACAGCCCGACGGGAATGAAAAACTGTTTTTT
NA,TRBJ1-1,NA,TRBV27,CASSLGVRNTEAFF,TGTGCCAGCAGTTTGGGGGTTCGTAACACTGAAGCTTTCTTT
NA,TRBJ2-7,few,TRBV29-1,CSVGDNSYEQYF,TGCAGCGTGGGGGACAACTCCTACGAGCAGTACTTC
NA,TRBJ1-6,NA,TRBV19,CASSTGANSPLHF,TGTGCCAGTAGTACAGGGGCAAATTCACCCCTCCACTTT
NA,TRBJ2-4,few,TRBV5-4,CASSSWDGRAKNIQYF,TGTGCCAGCAGCTCCTGGGACGGGAGAGCCAAAAACATTCAGTACTTC
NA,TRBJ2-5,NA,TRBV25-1,CASSDRTVEETQYF,TGTGCCAGCAGTGATAGGACAGTAGAAGAGACCCAGTACTTC
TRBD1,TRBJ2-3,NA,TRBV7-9,CASSLGTAIPLF,TGTGCCAGCAGCTTGGGGACAGCAATCCCGTTATTT
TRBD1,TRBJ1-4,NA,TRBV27,CASRSGTGPEKLFF,TGTGCCAGCAGGTCCGGGACAGGACCTGAAAAACTGTTTTTT
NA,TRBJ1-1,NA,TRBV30,CAWSVHGTTEAFF,TGTGCCTGGAGTGTACACGGGACCACTGAAGCTTTCTTT
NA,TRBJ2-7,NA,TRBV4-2,CASSPSGSTYEQYF,TGTGCCAGCAGCCCTTCGGGTTCGACCTACGAGCAGTACTTC
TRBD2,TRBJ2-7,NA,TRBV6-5,CASSYSGTSGYEQYF,TGTGCCAGCAGTTACTCTGGGACTAGCGGATACGAGCAGTACTTC
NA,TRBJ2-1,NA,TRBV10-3,CAISDPVLDEQFF,TGTGCCATCAGTGATCCCGTGCTGGATGAGCAGTTCTTC
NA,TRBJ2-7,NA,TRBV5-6,CASSLGAGIEQYF,TGTGCCAGCAGCTTGGGTGCAGGGATCGAGCAGTACTTC
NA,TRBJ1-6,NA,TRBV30,CAWSEDSSYNSPLHF,TGTGCCTGGAGTGAAGACAGCTCCTATAATTCACCCCTCCACTTT
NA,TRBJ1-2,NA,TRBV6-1,CASCGQGTNPYYGYTF,TGTGCCAGCTGTGGGCAGGGGACAAACCCCTACTATGGCTACACCTTC
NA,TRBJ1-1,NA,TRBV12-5,CASAIQENTEAFF,TGTGCTAGTGCCATACAGGAAAACACTGAAGCTTTCTTT
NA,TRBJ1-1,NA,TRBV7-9,CASSSLEAFF,TGTGCCAGCAGCAGCCTTGAAGCTTTCTTT
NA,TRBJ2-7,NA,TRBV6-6,CATRGPEQYF,TGTGCCACCAGAGGGCCCGAGCAGTACTTC
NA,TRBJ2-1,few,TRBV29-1,CSVDRFPRDPRRDEQFF,TGCAGCGTTGACAGGTTCCCGCGGGACCCCCGTAGGGATGAGCAGTTCTTC
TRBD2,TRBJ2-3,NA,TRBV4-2,CASSQDASGATDTQYF,TGTGCCAGCAGCCAAGATGCTAGCGGGGCCACAGATACGCAGTATTTT
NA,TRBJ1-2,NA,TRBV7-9,CASSLVERTYGYTF,TGTGCCAGCAGCTTAGTCGAGAGAACCTATGGCTACACCTTC
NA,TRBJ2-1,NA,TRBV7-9,CASSQGQNNEQFF,TGTGCCAGCAGCCAAGGCCAGAACAATGAGCAGTTCTTC
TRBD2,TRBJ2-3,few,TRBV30,CAWSAGLAGGDTQYF,TGTGCCTGGAGTGCCGGTCTAGCGGGGGGAGATACGCAGTATTTT
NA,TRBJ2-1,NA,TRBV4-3,CASSQEGVGEQFF,TGCGCCAGCAGCCAAGAGGGGGTTGGGGAGCAGTTCTTC
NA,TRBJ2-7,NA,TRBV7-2,CASSLLGGGSYEQYF,TGTGCCAGCAGCTTACTCGGCGGCGGCTCCTACGAGCAGTACTTC
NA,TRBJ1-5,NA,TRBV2,CASSELNQPQHF,TGTGCCAGCAGTGAGCTTAATCAGCCCCAGCATTTT
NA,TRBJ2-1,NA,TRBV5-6,CASRTGTISNEQFF,TGTGCCAGCAGGACCGGGACCATCTCCAATGAGCAGTTCTTC
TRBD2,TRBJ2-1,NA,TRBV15,CATSRAGLAGGEDEQFF,TGTGCCACCAGCAGAGCGGGGCTAGCGGGGGGCGAGGATGAGCAGTTCTTC
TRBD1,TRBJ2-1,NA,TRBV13,CASSFAEDRGGNEQFF,TGTGCCAGCAGCTTCGCCGAGGACAGGGGGGGCAATGAGCAGTTCTTC
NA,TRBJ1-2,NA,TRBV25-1,CASTPGGSNYGYTF,TGTGCCAGCACCCCGGGAGGGAGTAACTATGGCTACACCTTC
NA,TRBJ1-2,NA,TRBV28,CASSYVTGVNYGYTF,TGTGCCAGCAGTTACGTGACAGGCGTGAACTATGGCTACACCTTC
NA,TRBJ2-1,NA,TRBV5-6,CASSSTRLGIRADEQFF,TGTGCCAGCAGCTCCACCCGCTTAGGGATACGCGCGGATGAGCAGTTCTTC
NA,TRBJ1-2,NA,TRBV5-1,CASSYSAREFYGYTF,TGCGCCAGCAGCTACTCCGCCAGGGAATTCTATGGCTACACCTTC
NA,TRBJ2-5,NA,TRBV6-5,CASSYSSGGRETQYF,TGTGCCAGCAGTTACTCATCGGGGGGCCGGGAGACCCAGTACTTC
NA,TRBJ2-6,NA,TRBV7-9,CASSLDEGPGANVLTF,TGTGCCAGCAGCTTAGATGAGGGTCCAGGGGCCAACGTCCTGACTTTC
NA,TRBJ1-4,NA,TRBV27,CASSLSGGEKLFF,TGTGCCAGCAGTTTATCAGGGGGGGAAAAACTGTTTTTT
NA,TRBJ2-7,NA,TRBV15,CATSRGEGIYEQYF,TGTGCCACCAGCAGAGGAGAGGGGATCTACGAGCAGTACTTC
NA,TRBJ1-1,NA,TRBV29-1,CSVDGPNTEAFF,TGCAGCGTCGACGGACCTAACACTGAAGCTTTCTTT
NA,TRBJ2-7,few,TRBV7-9,CASSSAGGTSSYEQYF,TGTGCCAGCAGCTCGGCCGGGGGAACCAGCTCCTACGAGCAGTACTTC
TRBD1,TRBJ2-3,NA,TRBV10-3,CAISGRDRHYTDTQYF,TGTGCCATCAGTGGCCGGGACAGGCACTACACAGATACGCAGTATTTT
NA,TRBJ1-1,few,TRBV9,CASSVAGDTEAFF,TGTGCCAGCAGCGTAGCAGGGGACACTGAAGCTTTCTTT
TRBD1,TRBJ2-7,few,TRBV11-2,CASSLWDRGSYEQYF,TGTGCCAGCAGCTTATGGGACAGGGGCTCCTACGAGCAGTACTTC
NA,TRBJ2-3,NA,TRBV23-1,CASSLSTRGSTDTQYF,TGCGCCAGCAGTCTCTCGACTAGGGGGAGCACAGATACGCAGTATTTT
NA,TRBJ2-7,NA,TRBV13,CASSLGVEQYF,TGTGCCAGCAGCTTAGGAGTCGAGCAGTACTTC